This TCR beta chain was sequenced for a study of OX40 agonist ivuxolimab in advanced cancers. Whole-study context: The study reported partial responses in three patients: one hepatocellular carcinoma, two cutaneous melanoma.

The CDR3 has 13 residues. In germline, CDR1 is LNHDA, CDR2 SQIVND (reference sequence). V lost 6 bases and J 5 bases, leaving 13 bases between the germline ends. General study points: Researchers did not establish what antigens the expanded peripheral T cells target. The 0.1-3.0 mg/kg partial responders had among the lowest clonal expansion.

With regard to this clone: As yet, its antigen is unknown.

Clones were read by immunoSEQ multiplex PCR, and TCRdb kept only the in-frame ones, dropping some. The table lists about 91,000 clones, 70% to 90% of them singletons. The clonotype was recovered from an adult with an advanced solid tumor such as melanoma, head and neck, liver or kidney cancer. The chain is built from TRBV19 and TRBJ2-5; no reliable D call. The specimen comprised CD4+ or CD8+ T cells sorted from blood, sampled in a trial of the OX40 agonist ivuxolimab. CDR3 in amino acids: CASSNPLGETQYF. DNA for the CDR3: TGTGCCAGTAGCAATCCCCTGGGCGAGACCCAGTACTTC.